This TCR beta chain was identified during a study of somatic mutations in cytotoxic T cells in rheumatoid arthritis. Across the whole study: Sorting by flow gave nearly 100% purity for some V beta antibody-stained T-cell populations, including V beta1+ cells sequenced for TCRB.

The table came from immunoSEQ multiplex PCR; TCRdb's copy has only in-frame clones and leaves some out. The table records some 25,000 clones, roughly 74% of them present only once. Unmatched junction bases numbered 2, after V lost 3 bases and J lost 4 bases. The CDR3 has 14 residues. CDR1 is MNHEY and CDR2 is SMNVEV in the germline V gene (reference sequence). This clonotype was obtained from a woman between 18 and 29 years old in good health. Input material: CD8+ T cells sorted from blood. This sequence joins TRBV27 and TRBJ2-7, with 11 positions matching TRBD2. The CDR3 coding sequence is TGTGCCAGCAGTTTCCTAGCGGGAGGATACGAGCAGTACTTC. Residues: CASSFLAGGYEQYF.